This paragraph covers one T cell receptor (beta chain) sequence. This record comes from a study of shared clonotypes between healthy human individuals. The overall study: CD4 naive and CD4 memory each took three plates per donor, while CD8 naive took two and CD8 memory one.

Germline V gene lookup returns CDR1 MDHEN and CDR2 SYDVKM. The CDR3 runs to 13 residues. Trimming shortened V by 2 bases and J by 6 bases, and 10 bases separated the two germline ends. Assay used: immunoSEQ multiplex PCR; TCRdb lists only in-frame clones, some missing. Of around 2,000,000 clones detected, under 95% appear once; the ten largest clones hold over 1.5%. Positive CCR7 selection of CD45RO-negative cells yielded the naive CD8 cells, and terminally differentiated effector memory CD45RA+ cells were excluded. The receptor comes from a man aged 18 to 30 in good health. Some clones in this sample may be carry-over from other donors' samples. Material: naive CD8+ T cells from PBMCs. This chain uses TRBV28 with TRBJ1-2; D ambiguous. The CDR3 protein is CASSLHSRDGYTF. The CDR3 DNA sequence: TGTGCCAGCAGTTTACACAGTCGGGATGGCTACACCTTC.